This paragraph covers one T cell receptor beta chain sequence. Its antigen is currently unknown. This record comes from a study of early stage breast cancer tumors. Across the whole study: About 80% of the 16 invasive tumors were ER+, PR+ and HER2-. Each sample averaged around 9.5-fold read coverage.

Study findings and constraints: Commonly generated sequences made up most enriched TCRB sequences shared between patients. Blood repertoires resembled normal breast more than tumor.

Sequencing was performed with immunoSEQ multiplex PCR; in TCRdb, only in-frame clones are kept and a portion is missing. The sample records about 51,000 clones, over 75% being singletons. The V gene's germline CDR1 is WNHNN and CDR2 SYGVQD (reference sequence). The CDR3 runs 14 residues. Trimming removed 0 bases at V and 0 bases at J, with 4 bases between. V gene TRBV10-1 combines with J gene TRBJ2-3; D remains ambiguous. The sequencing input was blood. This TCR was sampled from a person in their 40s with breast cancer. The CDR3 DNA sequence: TGCGCCAGCAGTGAGTCGACGAGCACAGATACGCAGTATTTT. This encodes CASSESTSTDTQYF.